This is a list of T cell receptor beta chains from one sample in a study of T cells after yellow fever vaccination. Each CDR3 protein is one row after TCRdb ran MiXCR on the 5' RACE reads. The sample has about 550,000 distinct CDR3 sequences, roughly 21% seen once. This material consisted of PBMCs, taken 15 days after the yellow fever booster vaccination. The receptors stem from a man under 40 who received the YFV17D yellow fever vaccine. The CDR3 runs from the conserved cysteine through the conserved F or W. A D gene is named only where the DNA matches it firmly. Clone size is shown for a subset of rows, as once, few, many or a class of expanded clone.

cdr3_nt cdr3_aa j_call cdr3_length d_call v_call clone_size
TGTGCCAGCAGCCAAGCCTGGAGCACTAGCACAGATACGCAGTATTTT CASSQAWSTSTDTQYF TRBJ2-3 16 . TRBV3-1 few
TGTGCCAGCAGCTTAGTGTCGGGAGATACCTCCTACGAGCAGTACTTC CASSLVSGDTSYEQYF TRBJ2-7 16 . TRBV7-2 .
TGTGCCAGCAGCGTCGGGACAGGGAAGACCGGGGAGCTGTTTTTT CASSVGTGKTGELFF TRBJ2-2 15 TRBD1 TRBV7-2 .
TGTGCCAGCTCACCCGGGACAGGGGATCAGCCCCAGCATTTT CASSPGTGDQPQHF TRBJ1-5 14 TRBD1 TRBV5-1 .
TGTGCCAGCAGTCAAAACACCCGGACAGGTAGCACAGATACGCAGTATTTT CASSQNTRTGSTDTQYF TRBJ2-3 17 TRBD1 TRBV12-3/TRBV12-4 few
TGCAGTGCTAGAGATACCGACACAGGATTCTATGGCTACACCTTC CSARDTDTGFYGYTF TRBJ1-2 15 . TRBV20-1 few
TGTGCCAGCAGCGTTGAGGGGACTAGTGACTACGAGCAGTACTTC CASSVEGTSDYEQYF TRBJ2-7 15 TRBD2 TRBV9 .
TGTGCCAGCAGCCCAGGACATCCCGCGAACACCGGGGAGCTGTTTTTT CASSPGHPANTGELFF TRBJ2-2 16 . TRBV7-2 few
TGCAGTGCCGCACGACCAGGGGGTTCCGAGCAGTACTTC CSAARPGGSEQYF TRBJ2-7 13 TRBD1 TRBV20-1 .
TGTGCCAGCGCTAAGGGAGCAGGGGACGGCGAGCAGTACTTC CASAKGAGDGEQYF TRBJ2-7 14 . TRBV7-8 .
TGTGCCAGCAGCTCGGGACAGGAGCAGTTCTTC CASSSGQEQFF TRBJ2-1 11 TRBD1 TRBV28 few
TGTGCCAGCACCCAAATTTTCGGGGCCAACGTCCTGACTTTC CASTQIFGANVLTF TRBJ2-6 14 . TRBV28 .